This TCR beta chain was obtained from a study of vaccination effects on CD4 cells after COVID-19. Study at large: All study participants received two doses of BNT162b2 or mRNA-1273 vaccine.

Here immunoSEQ multiplex PCR was the method, and the copy in TCRdb shows in-frame clones only, minus some. The table shows about 41,000 clones, with roughly two thirds occurring only once. About this clone: Its antigen is still unknown.

Within the ViraFEST assay, antigen-specific CD4+ T cells underwent expansion with viral peptide pools prior to sequencing. The culture ran for roughly 10 days before CD4+ T cells were isolated. Prior SARS-CoV-2 infection was absent in the vaccine recipients, as shown by negative nucleocapsid antibodies. Germline assignment: CDR1 SGHTA and CDR2 FQGNSA. The V gene lost 1 base and the J gene lost 4 bases, with 10 bases spanning the gap. The CDR3 consists of 14 residues. This sample comprised CD4+ T cells from PBMCs cultured with HCoV-OC43 spike peptides, obtained before COVID-19 vaccination. Subset given: HCoV-OC43 spike overlapping peptide pool stimulation. The TCR was taken from a human donor who received a COVID-19 vaccine. The V call is TRBV7-2, the J call TRBJ1-2; weak D call: TRBD1 (5 bases). This CDR3 is CASSLEGAGYGYTF. The CDR3 nucleotides are TGTGCCAGCAGCTTAGAAGGGGCCGGCTATGGCTACACCTTC.